Presented here are 18 T cell receptor beta chains from one specimen sequenced in a study of CD8 T cells in Susac syndrome. With random hexamers, 0.5 to 1 ug RNA was reverse transcribed. One entry per CDR3 protein results from TCRdb running MiXCR on the immunoSEQ multiplex PCR reads. The sample yields about 50,000 distinct CDR3 sequences, 93% seen once. The sequencing sample was made of CD8+ T cells from PBMCs. Receptors originate from a human donor with multiple sclerosis.

J is TRBJ2-1 and V is TRBV4-1, with TRBD1 as a possible D gene (5 bases). The V end lost 3 bases, the J end lost 0 bases, and 9 bases lay between the germline ends. Germline CDR1 MGHRA, CDR2 YSYEKL. This CDR3 region has 15 residues. The CDR3 DNA follows: TGCGCCAGCAGCCACAGGGCCTCCTCCTACAATGAGCAGTTCTTC. It specifies CASSHRASSYNEQFF.

The rearrangement links TRBV15 to TRBJ2-7; D not certain. V lost 8 bases and J 0 bases, leaving 11 bases between the germline ends. The CDR3 covers 13 residues. Germline CDR1 reads LNHNV; CDR2 reads YYDKDF (reference sequence). CDR3 DNA: TGTGCCACCCGGGCCCAGAGCTCCTACGAGCAGTACTTC. Translated, it gives CATRAQSSYEQYF.

This clonotype was observed once. The genes are TRBV6-5 and TRBJ1-1, with D maybe TRBD1 (5 bases). The CDR3 extends over 13 amino acids. CDR1 and CDR2 from the germline V gene are MNHEY and SVGAGI. The germline V and J ends were trimmed by 6 bases and 11 bases, with 19 bases remaining between them. CDR3 amino acids: CASSDGTAIGAFF. CDR3 DNA sequence: TGTGCCAGCAGCGACGGGACGGCTATTGGGGCTTTCTTT.

The J gene is TRBJ2-1, the V gene TRBV13; D ambiguous. CDR1 and CDR2 (germline): PRHDT, FYEKMQ (reference sequence). With 5 bases removed from V and 1 base from J, the gap between germline ends came to 9 bases. The CDR3 runs to 14 residues. CDR3 sequence (DNA): TGTGCCAGCAGCCCGCTGGAGTCCTACAATGAGCAGTTCTTC. Translating gives CASSPLESYNEQFF.

V usage is TRBV29-1 and J usage is TRBJ2-1; D uncertain. This CDR3 is built from 13 residues. Germline V gene sequence: CDR1 SQVTM, CDR2 ANQGSEA. The V end was cut by 4 bases, the J end by 7 bases, with 14 bases between. The CDR3 spells CSVVWTGHNEQFF. The CDR3 coding sequence is TGCAGCGTTGTCTGGACCGGTCATAATGAGCAGTTCTTC.

The chain uses TRBV18 and TRBJ2-1; D is possibly TRBD1 (6 bases). This CDR3 is built from 16 residues. Germline V CDR1 and CDR2: KGHSH, LQKENI. Trimming shortened V by 3 bases and J by 0 bases, and 12 bases separated the two germline ends. CDR3 sequence reads: CASSPPDRSSYNEQFF. The CDR3 nucleotides are TGTGCCAGCTCACCCCCCGACAGGAGCTCCTACAATGAGCAGTTCTTC.

This sequence joins TRBV20-1 and TRBJ1-1; TRBD1 is a possible D gene (5 bases). From germline, CDR1 is DFQATT and CDR2 SNEGSKA (reference sequence). V shed 0 bases and J shed 3 bases, with 14 bases lying between them. CDR3 length: 15 residues. Written as DNA, the CDR3 is TGCAGTGCTAGAGAGTCAGGGTATCAAGACACTGAAGCTTTCTTT. Translated, it gives CSARESGYQDTEAFF.

This rearrangement joins TRBV19 to TRBJ1-1; D uncertain. The CDR3 covers 13 residues. V was shortened by 4 bases and J by 4 bases, with 10 bases between the two germline ends. Germline CDR1 LNHDA, CDR2 SQIVND (reference sequence). The CDR3 region is CASSNSVGTEAFF. In DNA, the CDR3 is TGTGCCAGTAGTAATTCTGTGGGCACTGAAGCTTTCTTT. The whole variable domain, remainder taken from reference TRBV19 and TRBJ1-1, is DGGITQSPKYLFRKEGQNVTLSCEQNLNHDAMYWYRQDPGQGLRLIYYSQIVNDFQKGDIAEGYSVSREKKESFPLTVTSAQKNPTAFYLCASSNSVGTEAFFGQGTRLTVV.

J is TRBJ2-7 and V is TRBV20-1; possible D gene TRBD1, 5 bases. The CDR3 loop spans 11 amino acids. Trimming pared 2 bases from V and 3 bases from J, leaving 5 bases between. Germline V gives CDR1 DFQATT, CDR2 SNEGSKA (reference sequence). CDR3 bases: TGCAGTGCTAGACAGGGCTACGAGCAGTACTTC. Translated: CSARQGYEQYF.

The chain carries TRBV19 and TRBJ1-1, with D hard to call. The CDR3 runs to 12 residues. Germline V gene sequence: CDR1 LNHDA, CDR2 SQIVND (reference sequence). Trimming shortened V by 8 bases and J by 1 base, and 8 bases separated the two germline ends. Here the CDR3 DNA reads TGTGCCAGTGGGATTGGGAACACTGAAGCTTTCTTT. Translating gives CASGIGNTEAFF.

V and J are TRBV11-2 and TRBJ2-7; tentatively, D is TRBD1 or TRBD2 (5 bases each). V lost 7 bases and J 6 bases, leaving 22 bases between the germline ends. This CDR3 is built from 15 residues. Germline V lookup: CDR1 SGHAT, CDR2 FQNNGV. The CDR3 sequence: CASNSRDRVGGEQYF. The DNA of the CDR3 is TGTGCCAGCAACAGCAGGGATCGAGTTGGGGGCGAGCAGTACTTC.

This chain uses TRBV6-4 with TRBJ2-6, with D unresolved. The length of the CDR3 is 13 residues. V was pared by 0 bases and J by 4 bases, with 1 base between. Germline CDR1 reads MRHNA; CDR2 reads SNTAGT. CDR3 loop: CASSDSGANVLTF. The DNA of the CDR3 is TGTGCCAGCAGTGACTCAGGGGCCAACGTCCTGACTTTC.

The V gene is TRBV5-6, the J gene TRBJ1-5, with D unresolved. Between the trimmed V and J ends, which lost 0 bases and 0 bases, there was a span of 10 bases. CDR3 size: 16 residues. From germline, CDR1 is SGHDT and CDR2 YYEEEE. Here the CDR3 reads CASSLGSPYSNQPQHF. The CDR3 DNA reads as TGTGCCAGCAGCTTGGGATCCCCTTATAGCAATCAGCCCCAGCATTTT.

The chain uses TRBV28 and TRBJ2-1; D is unresolved. There are 11 residues in the CDR3. Germline loops: CDR1 MDHEN, CDR2 SYDVKM. Trimming took 7 bases from V and 10 from J, leaving 11 bases between them. CDR3 protein: CASNSLVEQFF. CDR3 DNA sequence: TGTGCCAGCAACTCCCTAGTCGAGCAGTTCTTC. Full variable domain (rest looked up from reference TRBV28 and TRBJ2-1): DVKVTQSSRYLVKRTGEKVFLECVQDMDHENMFWYRQDPGLGLRLIYFSYDVKMKEKGDIPEGYSVSREKKERFSLILESASTNQTSMYLCASNSLVEQFFGPGTRLTVL.

The chain joins TRBV6-1 to TRBJ1-5, with 8 bases identical to TRBD1. The germline CDR1 and CDR2 sequences are MNHNS and SASEGT. This CDR3 has 15 amino acids. The V and J ends lost 0 bases and 5 bases, in that order; junction bases with no gene match: 3. The CDR3 coding sequence is TGTGCCAGCAGTGAAGCCAACAGGGGGGATCAGCCCCAGCATTTT. Translating it yields CASSEANRGDQPQHF.

This clonotype appeared a single time. The DNA for the CDR3 is TGTGCCAGCAGCTTAGCAGGGGAGGGGAGGGACTATGGCTACACCTTC. It specifies CASSLAGEGRDYGYTF. The V call is TRBV7-8, the J call TRBJ1-2; D is perhaps TRBD1 (5 bases). The CDR3 totals 16 residues. CDR1 and CDR2 (germline): SGHVS, FQNEAQ. The V end lost 0 bases, the J end lost 3 bases, and 14 bases lay between the germline ends.

This clonotype was seen once. The chain is built from TRBV7-8 and TRBJ1-5, with 7 bases lining up with TRBD1. The V gene's germline CDR1 is SGHVS and CDR2 FQNEAQ. Trimming removed 2 bases from V and 4 bases from J; junction bases left unmatched: 11. The CDR3 is 17 amino acids. CDR3 DNA: TGTGCCAGCAGCTTAAGGACAGGAACTCCACTGAATCAGCCCCAGCATTTT. Amino acids: CASSLRTGTPLNQPQHF. Supplemented by reference TRBV7-8 and TRBJ1-5, the full variable domain reads GAGVSQSPRYKVAKRGQDVALRCDPISGHVSLFWYQQALGQGPEFLTYFQNEAQLDKSGLPSDRFFAERPEGSVSTLKIQRTQQEDSAVYLCASSLRTGTPLNQPQHFGDGTRLSIL.

The chain links TRBV19 to TRBJ1-6, with no clear D. Germline CDR1 is LNHDA and CDR2 is SQIVND (reference sequence). The CDR3 has 11 amino acids. Deletions cut 5 bases from V and 8 bases from J, with 4 bases between. The CDR3 DNA reads TGTGCCAGTAGTGAGGATTCACCCCTCCACTTT. Translated: CASSEDSPLHF.